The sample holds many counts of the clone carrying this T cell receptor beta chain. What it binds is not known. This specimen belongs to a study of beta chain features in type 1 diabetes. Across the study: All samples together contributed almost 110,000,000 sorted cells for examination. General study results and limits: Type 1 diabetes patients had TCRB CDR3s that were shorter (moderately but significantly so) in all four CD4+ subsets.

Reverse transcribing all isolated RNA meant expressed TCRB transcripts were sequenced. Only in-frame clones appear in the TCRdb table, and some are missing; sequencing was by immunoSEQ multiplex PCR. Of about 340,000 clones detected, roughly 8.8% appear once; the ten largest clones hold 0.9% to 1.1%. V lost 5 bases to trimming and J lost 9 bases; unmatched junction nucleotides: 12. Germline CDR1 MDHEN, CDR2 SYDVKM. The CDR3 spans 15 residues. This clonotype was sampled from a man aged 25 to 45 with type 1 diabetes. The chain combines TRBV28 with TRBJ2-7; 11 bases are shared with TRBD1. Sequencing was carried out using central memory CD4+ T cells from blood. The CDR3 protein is CASSPAGTGGFRQYF. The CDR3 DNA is TGTGCCAGCAGTCCAGCCGGGACAGGGGGTTTTCGGCAGTACTTC. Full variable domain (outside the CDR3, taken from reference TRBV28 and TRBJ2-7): DVKVTQSSRYLVKRTGEKVFLECVQDMDHENMFWYRQDPGLGLRLIYFSYDVKMKEKGDIPEGYSVSREKKERFSLILESASTNQTSMYLCASSPAGTGGFRQYFGPGTRLTVT.